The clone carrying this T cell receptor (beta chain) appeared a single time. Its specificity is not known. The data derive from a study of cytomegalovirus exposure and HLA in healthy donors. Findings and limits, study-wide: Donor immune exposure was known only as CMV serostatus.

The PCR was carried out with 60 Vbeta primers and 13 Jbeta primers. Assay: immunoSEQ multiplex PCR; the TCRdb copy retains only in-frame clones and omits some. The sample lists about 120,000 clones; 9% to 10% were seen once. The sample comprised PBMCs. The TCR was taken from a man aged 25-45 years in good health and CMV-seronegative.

CDR3 bases: TGCGCCAGCAGCCAACTTGGCGGGAAAAGGGATACGCAGTATTTT. Amino acid sequence: CASSQLGGKRDTQYF. This chain links TRBV4-1 with TRBJ2-3, with D possibly being TRBD2 (6 bases). Germline V CDR1 and CDR2: MGHRA, YSYEKL. V gave up 2 bases and J gave up 6 bases, with 15 bases separating them. The CDR3 totals 15 residues.